This TCR beta chain stems from a study of tumor-infiltrating lymphocytes in localized non-small cell lung cancer. Study at large: Patients included smokers and never-smokers with various histologies, some sampled after neoadjuvant chemotherapy. Resected tumor was paired with non-adjacent uninvolved lung from the same patient.

Sequencing used immunoSEQ multiplex PCR; TCRdb keeps in-frame clones, though not all of them. The sample comprises 9,000 to 15,000 clones, around 71% of which are singletons, and around 10% rests with the top ten. Points on this clone: Its antigen is unidentified.

Study-level points and caveats: Different pieces of the same tissue were used for each assay. TCRbeta sequencing showed higher T cell infiltration in tumors than uninvolved lung.

This CDR3 comprises 15 residues. Per the germline V gene, CDR1 is SGDLS and CDR2 is YYNGEE. V was pared by 4 bases and J by 6 bases, with 5 bases of the junction left unmatched. The sample taken for sequencing was uninvolved lung tissue not adjacent to the tumor. The chain joins TRBV9 to TRBJ2-2; 11 bases map to TRBD2. The receptor comes from a human donor with non-small cell lung cancer. The CDR3 nucleotides are TGTGCCAGCAGCCAAATAGCGGGAGGGCCCGGGGAGCTGTTTTTT. The encoded protein is CASSQIAGGPGELFF.